Listed below are T cell receptor beta chains from one sample, sequenced in a study of cytomegalovirus exposure and HLA in healthy donors. The data were produced by immunoSEQ multiplex PCR, yet TCRdb's version contains in-frame clones alone and is incomplete. The sample has about 160,000 clones, roughly 90% seen once. Sequenced input: PBMCs. Source of these receptors: a woman aged 18-29 years in good health and CMV-seronegative. CDR3s include the opening cysteine and the closing phenylalanine or tryptophan. The D gene is left open where the match is weak. The listing skips clone size in some rows; elsewhere it reads once, few, many or a size class.

J gene,clone size,V gene,D gene,CDR3 protein,CDR3 DNA
TRBJ2-7,.,TRBV19,.,CASSRGSPDYEQYF,TGTGCCAGTAGTAGAGGAAGTCCCGACTACGAGCAGTACTTC
TRBJ1-1,.,TRBV14,.,CASSQARITGEAFF,TGTGCCAGCAGCCAAGCGAGGATAACAGGTGAAGCTTTCTTT
TRBJ2-5,.,TRBV7-9,TRBD2,CASSPRTSFSIKYF,TGTGCCAGCAGCCCCCGGACTAGCTTCTCTATAAAGTACTTC
TRBJ1-5,.,TRBV5-5,.,CASRAGADNQPQHF,TGTGCCAGTAGGGCAGGGGCTGACAATCAGCCCCAGCATTTT
TRBJ2-7,.,TRBV4-3,TRBD2,CASSLLAGGSYEQYF,TGCGCCAGCAGCTTACTAGCGGGAGGCTCCTACGAGCAGTACTTC
TRBJ2-6,.,TRBV9,.,CASSGRAGANVLTF,TGTGCCAGCAGCGGAAGAGCTGGGGCCAACGTCCTGACTTTC
TRBJ1-2,.,TRBV4-2,.,CASSQGNPRQSQRLNYGYTF,TGTGCCAGCAGCCAAGGAAACCCACGACAGTCCCAGAGACTCAACTATGGCTACACCTTC
TRBJ1-6,.,TRBV2,TRBD1,CASTGGIYNSPLHF,TGTGCCAGCACAGGGGGCATATATAATTCACCCCTCCACTTT
TRBJ1-2,.,TRBV19,TRBD1,CASSMGQGTNYGYTF,TGTGCCAGTAGTATGGGACAGGGCACTAACTATGGCTACACCTTC
TRBJ1-1,.,TRBV18,.,CASSPGTGMNTEAFF,TGTGCCAGCTCACCTGGAACAGGGATGAACACTGAAGCTTTCTTT
TRBJ1-1,.,TRBV6-5,TRBD1,CASSYGTGTFF,TGTGCCAGCAGTTACGGGACAGGGACTTTCTTT
TRBJ2-5,.,TRBV5-1,.,CASSFGQQETQYF,TGCGCCAGCAGCTTTGGGCAGCAAGAGACCCAGTACTTC
TRBJ2-2,.,TRBV2,TRBD1,CASRGQVLPGELFF,TGTGCCAGCAGAGGACAGGTACTTCCCGGGGAGCTGTTTTTT
TRBJ2-7,.,TRBV6-1,TRBD2,CASRLAGGFYEQYF,TGTGCCAGCAGACTAGCGGGAGGGTTCTACGAGCAGTACTTC
TRBJ2-7,.,TRBV19,TRBD2,CASSIPGLAGGAYEQYF,TGTGCCAGTAGTATACCGGGACTAGCGGGGGGAGCCTACGAGCAGTACTTC
TRBJ2-1,few,TRBV29-1,.,CSVFPGLRNEQFF,TGCAGCGTCTTCCCGGGACTCCGCAATGAGCAGTTCTTC
TRBJ2-2,once,TRBV19,.,CASSRQENTGELFF,TGTGCCAGTAGTCGACAGGAGAACACCGGGGAGCTGTTTTTT
TRBJ2-7,.,TRBV12-1,.,CASRPLQGASLSYEQYF,TGTGCCAGCAGGCCTCTACAGGGGGCGTCCCTCTCCTACGAGCAGTACTTC
TRBJ2-3,.,TRBV5-8,.,CASSTGILTDTQYF,TGTGCCAGCAGCACGGGGATACTCACAGATACGCAGTATTTT
TRBJ2-3,.,TRBV5-1,.,CASSEGTDTQYF,TGCGCCAGCAGCGAGGGCACAGATACGCAGTATTTT
TRBJ2-3,.,TRBV6-5,.,CASSFNRQADTQYF,TGTGCCAGCAGTTTTAACAGGCAAGCAGATACGCAGTATTTT
TRBJ2-1,.,TRBV6-5,TRBD2,CASSTGLAGVNEQFF,TGTGCCAGCAGCACGGGACTAGCGGGAGTAAATGAGCAGTTCTTC
TRBJ1-1,.,TRBV7-9,.,CASSLDRHTEAFF,TGTGCCAGCAGCCTCGACAGGCACACTGAAGCTTTCTTT
TRBJ2-7,.,TRBV19,TRBD1,CASSTGQTYEQYF,TGTGCCAGTAGTACGGGACAGACCTACGAGCAGTACTTC
TRBJ1-5,.,TRBV19,.,CASSIARGNSNQPQHF,TGTGCCAGTAGTATAGCTCGAGGAAATAGCAATCAGCCCCAGCATTTT
TRBJ1-3,once,TRBV29-1,.,CSALYGGLSSGNTIYF,TGCAGCGCCCTTTACGGCGGACTGAGCTCTGGAAACACCATATATTTT
TRBJ2-7,.,TRBV29-1,.,CSVRRGQSYEQYF,TGCAGCGTTAGGAGGGGCCAGTCCTACGAGCAGTACTTC
TRBJ2-2,.,TRBV2,.,CASSPDSVPYGELFF,TGTGCCAGCAGCCCTGACTCGGTGCCTTACGGGGAGCTGTTTTTT
TRBJ1-1,.,TRBV2,TRBD1,CASSAPVGQGAFTEAFF,TGTGCCAGCAGTGCACCGGTCGGACAGGGGGCATTCACTGAAGCTTTCTTT
TRBJ1-2,.,TRBV30,.,CAFSPLTGRNYGYTF,TGTGCCTTTTCCCCCCTGACAGGACGAAACTATGGCTACACCTTC
TRBJ2-1,.,TRBV11-2,.,CASSSHWEQFF,TGTGCCAGCAGCTCCCACTGGGAGCAGTTCTTC
TRBJ2-7,once,TRBV9,.,CASSVASRAPEQYF,TGTGCCAGCAGCGTAGCTTCGCGGGCTCCCGAGCAGTACTTC
TRBJ1-2,few,TRBV27,TRBD1,CASSFLGQRLGYTF,TGTGCCAGCAGTTTCTTGGGACAGCGCCTGGGCTACACCTTC
TRBJ2-7,.,TRBV19,TRBD1,CASSEGQVFYEQYF,TGTGCCAGTAGTGAGGGACAGGTATTCTACGAGCAGTACTTC
TRBJ2-7,.,TRBV4-2,.,CASSQDHRKADEQYF,TGTGCCAGCAGCCAAGATCACAGGAAAGCCGACGAGCAGTACTTC
TRBJ1-6,.,TRBV27,.,CASTQGVGPYNSPLHF,TGTGCCAGCACCCAGGGTGTAGGGCCCTATAATTCACCCCTCCACTTT
TRBJ2-5,few,TRBV30,.,CAWSVPYGHQGGETQYF,TGTGCCTGGAGTGTACCCTATGGACACCAAGGCGGAGAGACCCAGTACTTC
TRBJ1-3,once,TRBV18,.,CASSPLRVSGNTIYF,TGTGCCAGCTCACCATTACGAGTCTCTGGAAACACCATATATTTT
TRBJ2-7,.,TRBV29-1,.,CSVAGGKRGSYEQYF,TGCAGCGTTGCAGGGGGGAAACGGGGCAGCTACGAGCAGTACTTC
TRBJ2-4,.,TRBV5-6,TRBD1,CASSLIAGGLLNIQYF,TGTGCCAGCAGCCTGATCGCAGGGGGCCTCCTGAACATTCAGTACTTC
TRBJ2-7,once,TRBV13,TRBD1,CASSLGGQGFYEQYF,TGTGCCAGCAGCCTAGGGGGACAGGGGTTCTACGAGCAGTACTTC
TRBJ1-5,once,TRBV7-8,.,CASSLGADQPQHF,TGTGCCAGCAGCTTAGGGGCAGATCAGCCCCAGCATTTT
TRBJ2-7,.,TRBV29-1,TRBD1,CSVEGRQGAYEQYF,TGCAGCGTTGAAGGTCGACAGGGGGCCTACGAGCAGTACTTC
TRBJ1-1,.,TRBV18,TRBD1,CASQGQTTNTEAFF,TGTGCCAGCCAGGGACAGACGACAAACACTGAAGCTTTCTTT
TRBJ1-2,.,TRBV30,.,CAWGPGEGYTF,TGTGCCTGGGGCCCAGGGGAAGGCTACACCTTC
TRBJ2-5,.,TRBV7-2,.,CASSQSRETQYF,TGTGCCAGCAGCCAAAGTAGAGAGACCCAGTACTTC
TRBJ2-2,.,TRBV19,TRBD2,CASRRLAGGPDGELFF,TGTGCCAGTAGGAGACTAGCGGGAGGGCCGGACGGGGAGCTGTTTTTT
TRBJ2-3,.,TRBV25-1,.,CASSDSPGATSTDTQYF,TGTGCCAGCAGTGACTCCCCAGGGGCGACTAGCACAGATACGCAGTATTTT
TRBJ2-5,.,TRBV4-2,TRBD2,CASSRDGAGSEETQYF,TGTGCCAGCAGCCGAGATGGAGCGGGATCTGAAGAGACCCAGTACTTC
TRBJ1-1,.,TRBV5-4,.,CASSSWGGREMNTEAFF,TGTGCCAGCAGCTCCTGGGGGGGAAGGGAAATGAACACTGAAGCTTTCTTT